The 8 T cell receptor beta chains listed next were all sequenced from one sample in a study of T cell responses to AZD1222 COVID-19 vaccine. Assay used: immunoSEQ multiplex PCR; TCRdb lists only in-frame clones, some missing. The sample yields about 130,000 clones, 80% to 95% seen once. The sample in question was peripheral blood, obtained on day 0 of AZD1222 vaccination. These receptors were taken from an adult in good health.

The chain couples TRBV5-3 to TRBJ2-7; D unresolved. TRBV5-3 is an ORF for which the function is uncertain. The germline V and J ends were trimmed by 4 bases and 0 bases, with 5 bases remaining between them. The length of the CDR3 is 12 residues. The CDR3 DNA follows: TGTGCCAGAAGCAAGGACTCCTACGAGCAGTACTTC. Its protein is CARSKDSYEQYF.

This clone was observed a single time. The CDR3 region is CASRSGQYYGYTF. The CDR3 coding sequence is TGTGCCAGCAGGTCGGGGCAGTACTATGGCTACACCTTC. The chain is built from TRBV6-5 and TRBJ1-2, with a tentative D call TRBD1 (5 bases). V was pared by 6 bases and J by 3 bases, with 11 bases between. This CDR3 contains 13 residues. CDR1 and CDR2 (germline): MNHEY, SVGAGI.

CDR3 amino acids: CATSRGAGANVLTF. DNA for the CDR3: TGTGCCACCAGTCGGGGGGCCGGGGCCAACGTCCTGACTTTC. This chain links TRBV15 with TRBJ2-6; tentative D call: TRBD2 (7 bases). In germline, CDR1 is LNHNV, CDR2 YYDKDF (reference sequence). This CDR3 has 14 amino acids. V lost 6 bases and J 4 bases, leaving 10 bases between the germline ends.

The chain has TRBV6-2 or TRBV6-3 and TRBJ2-1; 8 bases are shared with TRBD1. Germline CDR1 is MNHEY and CDR2 is SVGEGT. This CDR3 region has 11 residues. With 6 bases clipped from V and 13 bases from J, the junction kept 5 bases outside the gene matches. The CDR3 DNA reads TGTGCCAGCAGCACCGGGACAGGACAGTTCTTC. It encodes CASSTGTGQFF.

The chain has TRBV2 and TRBJ2-1; TRBD2 matches at 13 bases. The V segment lost 0 bases and the J segment 15 bases; nucleotides outside the gene matches: 8. CDR1 is SNHLY and CDR2 is FYNNEI in the germline V gene. This CDR3 has 15 amino acids. CDR3 amino acids: CASSEAFVTSGRRFF. The CDR3 nucleotides are TGTGCCAGCAGTGAAGCCTTTGTGACTAGCGGGAGGCGGTTCTTC.

This rearrangement joins TRBV7-9 to TRBJ2-2; 15 nucleotides agree with TRBD2. Per germline, CDR1 SEHNR and CDR2 FQNEAQ (reference sequence). The junction had 3 bases not matched to a gene; V was cut back by 2 bases and J by 2 bases. This CDR3 is built from 18 residues. CDR3 amino acids: CASSLSGLAGGNTGELFF. In nucleotides, the CDR3 is TGTGCCAGCAGCTTATCGGGACTAGCGGGGGGAAACACCGGGGAGCTGTTTTTT.

This chain links TRBV28 with TRBJ1-4; 8 bases align to TRBD1. This CDR3 contains 15 residues. V gave up 7 bases and J gave up 6 bases; unmatched junction bases: 10. CDR1 and CDR2 (germline): MDHEN, SYDVKM. The CDR3 here is CASTSSPTGDEKLFF. CDR3 in DNA: TGTGCCAGCACTTCGTCACCGACAGGGGATGAAAAACTGTTTTTT. Full variable domain (rest looked up from reference TRBV28 and TRBJ1-4): DVKVTQSSRYLVKRTGEKVFLECVQDMDHENMFWYRQDPGLGLRLIYFSYDVKMKEKGDIPEGYSVSREKKERFSLILESASTNQTSMYLCASTSSPTGDEKLFFGSGTQLSVL.

J is TRBJ1-2 and V is TRBV19, with D possibly matching TRBD1 (5 bases). Trimming stripped 9 bases from V and 3 bases from J, with 20 bases between. This CDR3 comprises 15 residues. Germline-derived CDR1 and CDR2 are LNHDA and SQIVND (reference sequence). This CDR3 reads CASSSGTRRHYGYTF. As DNA, the CDR3 is TGTGCCAGCTCGTCCGGGACTCGCAGACACTATGGCTACACCTTC.